One sample yielded the 14 T cell receptor beta chains listed below, sequenced in a study of T cell responses to AZD1222 COVID-19 vaccine. Clones were sequenced by immunoSEQ multiplex PCR, and TCRdb holds only the in-frame ones, with some missing. The top ten hold 1.9% of the sample, which has some 160,000 clones, roughly 91% seen once. The material was peripheral blood, obtained 28 days after the second AZD1222 dose. These receptor sequences come from an adult who received the AZD1222 COVID-19 vaccine.

The chain employs TRBV5-1 and TRBJ1-1; D is perhaps TRBD1 (5 bases). The length of the CDR3 is 15 residues. V shed 7 bases and J shed 3 bases, with 19 bases lying between them. CDR1 and CDR2 (germline): SGHRS, YFSETQ. The CDR3 region has the DNA TGCGCCAGCGGGGCCCGCGGGGTGGGCGACACTGAAGCTTTCTTT. Translated, it gives CASGARGVGDTEAFF.

The chain carries TRBV6-5 and TRBJ1-2, with 8 bases fitting TRBD1. V lost 2 bases, J lost 3 bases, and 5 bases stayed unmatched. The CDR3 spans 15 residues. Looked up from germline, CDR1 is MNHEY and CDR2 is SVGAGI. The chain's CDR3 is CASSYQSTGDYGYTF. As DNA, the CDR3 is TGTGCCAGCAGTTACCAGTCGACAGGGGACTATGGCTACACCTTC.

V usage is TRBV2 and J usage is TRBJ1-5; 10 positions agree with TRBD1. V lost 6 bases to trimming and J lost 2 bases; unmatched junction nucleotides: 4. This CDR3 region has 15 residues. CDR1 and CDR2 from the germline V gene are SNHLY and FYNNEI. In DNA, the CDR3 is TGTGCCAGCAGCGACAGGGGGCTAGGCAATCAGCCCCAGCATTTT. It translates to CASSDRGLGNQPQHF. Full variable domain (remainder filled in from reference TRBV2 and TRBJ1-5): EPEVTQTPSHQVTQMGQEVILRCVPISNHLYFYWYRQILGQKVEFLVSFYNNEISEKSEIFDDQFSVERPDGSNFTLKIRSTKLEDSAMYFCASSDRGLGNQPQHFGDGTRLSIL.

This chain links TRBV6-5 with TRBJ2-7; 10 nucleotides align to TRBD1. The germline V gene encodes CDR1 MNHEY and CDR2 SVGAGI. The CDR3 sequence is 15 residues long. The V and J ends lost 4 bases and 0 bases, in that order; junction bases with no gene match: 3. Written as DNA, the CDR3 is TGTGCCAGCAGTTTTGGGGACAGGGGCTCCTACGAGCAGTACTTC. Amino acid sequence: CASSFGDRGSYEQYF.

This clone has just one count. The rearrangement uses TRBV3-1 (or the pseudogene TRBV3-2) and TRBJ2-7, with D possibly being TRBD2 (5 bases). V lost 3 bases and J lost 7, with 13 bases in between. From germline, CDR1 is LGHDT and CDR2 YNNKEL (reference sequence). The CDR3 length is 13 residues. CDR3 sequence (DNA): TGTGCCAGCAGCCACCTCGGACTCCTTGAGCAGTACTTC. Protein sequence: CASSHLGLLEQYF.

CDR3 sequence reads: CASSLAQGRTDTQYF. The CDR3 region has the DNA TGTGCCAGCAGCTTGGCACAGGGAAGGACAGATACGCAGTATTTT. The V gene is TRBV5-6, the J gene TRBJ2-3; weak D call: TRBD1 (6 bases). The germline CDR1 and CDR2 sequences are SGHDT and YYEEEE. The CDR3 is 15 residues long. The ends were cut back, 0 bases at V and 3 bases at J, with 11 bases in the middle.

Here the CDR3 DNA reads TGTGCCAGCACCATTCTCGGGTCTGGCTATGGCTACACCTTC. This sequence encodes CASTILGSGYGYTF. The rearrangement links TRBV13 to TRBJ1-2; D gene ambiguous. Germline-derived CDR1 and CDR2 are PRHDT and FYEKMQ (reference sequence). This CDR3 has 14 amino acids. Trimming left V 7 bases short and J 4 bases short, with 16 bases between.

The V and J genes are TRBV10-2 and TRBJ1-3; D is unresolved. The CDR3 runs to 11 residues. CDR1 is WSHSY and CDR2 is SAAADI in the germline V gene. Deletions cut 5 bases from V and 6 bases from J, with 5 bases between. CDR3 sequence (DNA): TGCGCCAGCAGTAGCGTAAACACCATATATTTT. Amino acid sequence: CASSSVNTIYF.

The chain carries TRBV15 and TRBJ1-4; D not certain. Trimming shortened V by 3 bases and J by 7 bases, and 9 bases separated the two germline ends. Germline CDR1 is LNHNV and CDR2 is YYDKDF (reference sequence). This CDR3 is built from 13 residues. The CDR3 bases are TGTGCCACCAGCAGGACCAGAGGTGAAAAACTGTTTTTT. Translating it yields CATSRTRGEKLFF.

The CDR3 bases are TGCGCCAGCACGGGCGGGGGCTTTGGCACTGAAGCTTTCTTT. It specifies CASTGGGFGTEAFF. The chain employs TRBV5-1 and TRBJ1-1; TRBD1 might be the D (6 bases). This CDR3 spans 14 amino acids. The germline gives CDR1 SGHRS, CDR2 YFSETQ. Trimming took off 6 bases at V and 4 bases at J, with 16 bases between the two ends.

The gene calls are TRBV9 and TRBJ2-2, with D maybe TRBD1 (5 bases). Germline V gene data show CDR1 as SGDLS and CDR2 as YYNGEE. Trimming shortened V by 3 bases and J by 6 bases, and 6 bases separated the two germline ends. This CDR3 has 12 amino acids. The DNA of the CDR3 is TGTGCCAGCAGCGGGGGCTCCGGGGAGCTGTTTTTT. Protein: CASSGGSGELFF.

The chain recombines TRBV7-9 with TRBJ2-7; D may be TRBD2 (5 bases). V gave up 3 bases and J gave up 0 bases, with 9 bases separating them. Germline V gives CDR1 SEHNR, CDR2 FQNEAQ (reference sequence). This CDR3 has 14 residues. CDR3 DNA sequence: TGTGCCAGCAGCTTGGAGGCTGGCTCCTACGAGCAGTACTTC. This gives the protein CASSLEAGSYEQYF.

This clone has just one count. V usage is TRBV18 and J usage is TRBJ1-3; TRBD1 is a possible D gene (5 bases). CDR3 length: 19 residues. The germline V gene has CDR1 KGHSH and CDR2 LQKENI. V was cut by 2 bases and J by 4 bases, with 24 bases left in between. CDR3 in DNA: TGTGCCAGCTCACCAAAGGGGCAGCCCCTTGTCCCGGGCGGAAACACCATATATTTT. Its protein is CASSPKGQPLVPGGNTIYF.

CDR3 loop: CASSYRDGNQPQHF. The CDR3 nucleotides are TGTGCCAGCAGTTACAGGGATGGCAATCAGCCCCAGCATTTT. The J gene is TRBJ1-5, the V gene TRBV6-5; D unresolved. V lost 2 bases and J 2 bases, leaving 7 bases between the germline ends. The CDR3 is 14 amino acids. CDR1 MNHEY and CDR2 SVGAGI come from the germline V gene.